Sequencing of this TCR beta chain was carried out in a study of long-term antiretroviral therapy in people with HIV. About this clone itself: What it recognizes is unknown.

immunoSEQ v3.0 was run at survey level. TCRdb's table, derived via immunoSEQ multiplex PCR, lists solely in-frame clones and lacks some. The table records approximately 16,000 clones, under 85% of them present only once. Every HIV-positive participant received treatment in the United States. Study-wide findings and caveats: Whereas controls had wider CDR3 length ranges, HIV repertoires had narrower ones. Clones expanded before ART dominated the repertoire at all time points.

The V and J ends lost 2 bases and 5 bases respectively, with 12 bases between them. CDR1 is SGDLS and CDR2 is YYNGEE in the germline V gene. The CDR3 totals 14 residues. The V call is TRBV9, the J call TRBJ2-3, with D unclear. The receptor was derived from a woman aged 40 to 50 with HIV. This sample comprised unsorted PBMCs, obtained less than 3.3 years after starting antiretroviral therapy. CDR3 DNA: TGTGCCAGCAGCGTGGACCGACCGGGAGATACGCAGTATTTT. Amino acid sequence: CASSVDRPGDTQYF.